The clone carrying this TCR beta chain has only a few counts. The data were obtained in a study of early T cells in non-severe SARS-CoV-2 infection. Using its own MiXCR run on the 5' RACE reads, TCRdb lists one record per CDR3 protein. The sample holds 65,000 to 80,000 distinct CDR3 sequences, roughly 12% seen once. CDR1 LGHDT and CDR2 YNNKEL come from the germline V gene (reference sequence). This CDR3 is built from 13 residues. V shed 2 bases and J shed 8 bases, with 9 bases lying between them. Sequenced: whole blood. The sequence was obtained from an adult who was a healthcare worker with PCR-confirmed SARS-CoV-2 infection or an uninfected control (not recorded which). The rearrangement uses TRBV3-1 and TRBJ2-2; no firm D call. The chain's CDR3 is CASSQRPRGELFF. The CDR3 nucleotides are TGTGCCAGCAGCCAAAGGCCGCGGGGGGAGCTGTTTTTT.